The rows below give T cell receptor beta chains drawn from one sample of a study of T cell responses to AZD1222 COVID-19 vaccine. Sequenced by immunoSEQ multiplex PCR; TCRdb stores in-frame clones only, minus some. The table lists approximately 100,000 clones, 85% of them singletons, with more than 3.5% in the top ten. The sequencing used peripheral blood, collected 28 days after the second AZD1222 dose. Receptors were obtained from an adult who received the AZD1222 COVID-19 vaccine. Each CDR3 is given with its conserved first and last residue. D genes are given only for firm matches. Clone size is stated in some rows and not others, as once, few, many or a class when expanded.

CDR3aa: CASSFRDSIYGYTF; CDR3nt: TGTGCCAGCAGCTTCCGGGACTCAATCTATGGCTACACCTTC; j_gene: TRBJ1-2; abundance: .; d_gene: .; v_gene: TRBV7-2
CDR3aa: CASSLRAKLGNTEAFF; CDR3nt: TGTGCCAGCAGCTTAAGGGCCAAATTGGGGAACACTGAAGCTTTCTTT; j_gene: TRBJ1-1; abundance: .; d_gene: .; v_gene: TRBV11-2
CDR3aa: CAWSKGWGSNNSPLHF; CDR3nt: TGTGCCTGGAGTAAGGGTTGGGGATCCAATAATTCACCCCTCCACTTT; j_gene: TRBJ1-6; abundance: .; d_gene: .; v_gene: TRBV30
CDR3aa: CASSLVKGQGLVVSYNEQFF; CDR3nt: TGTGCCAGCAGCTTGGTTAAAGGACAGGGATTGGTGGTGTCCTACAATGAGCAGTTCTTC; j_gene: TRBJ2-1; abundance: .; d_gene: TRBD1; v_gene: TRBV5-4
CDR3aa: CASSLRQALEQETQYF; CDR3nt: TGTGCCAGCAGCTTAAGACAGGCCCTGGAACAAGAGACCCAGTACTTC; j_gene: TRBJ2-5; abundance: once; d_gene: .; v_gene: TRBV5-6
CDR3aa: CASSETGSSYEQYF; CDR3nt: TGTGCCAGCAGTGAAACCGGGAGCTCCTACGAGCAGTACTTC; j_gene: TRBJ2-7; abundance: .; d_gene: .; v_gene: TRBV6-1
CDR3aa: CASSSTPLQTNQPQHF; CDR3nt: TGTGCCAGCAGCTCAACTCCCTTACAGACCAATCAGCCCCAGCATTTT; j_gene: TRBJ1-5; abundance: once; d_gene: .; v_gene: TRBV28
CDR3aa: CSASFGDQPQHF; CDR3nt: TGCAGTGCTAGTTTTGGGGATCAGCCCCAGCATTTT; j_gene: TRBJ1-5; abundance: .; d_gene: .; v_gene: TRBV20-1
CDR3aa: CASSYSSNEKLFF; CDR3nt: TGTGCCAGCAGTTACTCCTCGAATGAAAAACTGTTTTTT; j_gene: TRBJ1-4; abundance: .; d_gene: .; v_gene: TRBV6-5
CDR3aa: CASSFSTYEQYF; CDR3nt: TGCGCCAGCAGCTTCTCAACCTACGAGCAGTACTTC; j_gene: TRBJ2-7; abundance: .; d_gene: .; v_gene: TRBV5-1
CDR3aa: CASSQEGGGEAFF; CDR3nt: TGCGCCAGCAGCCAAGAGGGGGGTGGAGAAGCTTTCTTT; j_gene: TRBJ1-1; abundance: .; d_gene: .; v_gene: TRBV4-1
CDR3aa: CASSQGGTPRGTGELFF; CDR3nt: TGTGCCAGCAGCCAAGGGGGGACCCCCAGGGGCACCGGGGAGCTGTTTTTT; j_gene: TRBJ2-2; abundance: .; d_gene: .; v_gene: TRBV28
CDR3aa: CAWSVMGPHTEHRGAVF; CDR3nt: TGTGCCTGGAGTGTAATGGGGCCTCATACCGAACACCGGGGAGCTGTTTTT; j_gene: TRBJ2-2; abundance: once; d_gene: .; v_gene: TRBV30
CDR3aa: CASSAGGWTEAFF; CDR3nt: TGTGCCAGTAGTGCAGGGGGGTGGACTGAAGCTTTCTTT; j_gene: TRBJ1-1; abundance: few; d_gene: TRBD1; v_gene: TRBV19
CDR3aa: CAWMGFGGHLYNEQFF; CDR3nt: TGTGCCTGGATGGGGTTTGGGGGACACTTATACAATGAGCAGTTCTTC; j_gene: TRBJ2-1; abundance: .; d_gene: .; v_gene: TRBV30
CDR3aa: CASSLEQGVGYTF; CDR3nt: TGTGCCAGCAGCTTAGAACAGGGCGTTGGCTACACCTTC; j_gene: TRBJ1-2; abundance: .; d_gene: .; v_gene: TRBV11-3